One sample yielded the 25 T cell receptor beta chains listed below, sequenced in a study of blood T cell repertoires in COVID-19. Sequencing was performed with immunoSEQ multiplex PCR; in TCRdb, only in-frame clones are kept and a portion is missing. The sample carries tens of thousands of clones, about 74% recorded once. Sequencing was performed on peripheral blood. These receptors originate from a woman of 80 years or more with acute or convalescent COVID-19.

The chain carries TRBV28 and TRBJ1-2, with 8 bases that match TRBD1. The germline V gene has CDR1 MDHEN and CDR2 SYDVKM. The J segment lost 3 bases and the V segment lost 3 bases, leaving 6 bases of the junction unmatched. The CDR3 has 15 amino acids. The CDR3 nucleotides read TGTGCCAGCAGTTTCCCGGGACAGGTCTACTATGGCTACACCTTC. Translating it yields CASSFPGQVYYGYTF.

V gene TRBV4-1 combines with J gene TRBJ1-1, with 8 bases identical to TRBD1. The ends lost 1 base at V and 2 bases at J; junction bases unmatched: 9. The germline V gene encodes CDR1 MGHRA and CDR2 YSYEKL. This CDR3 is 17 amino acids long. Here the CDR3 DNA reads TGCGCCAGCAGCCAAGGGCCACGGGGACAGGCAAACACTGAAGCTTTCTTT. Translating gives CASSQGPRGQANTEAFF.

The chain carries TRBV7-9 and TRBJ2-3, with 8 bases matching TRBD1. V gave up 5 bases and J gave up 3 bases; unmatched junction bases: 10. There are 16 residues in the CDR3. Germline lookup yields CDR1 SEHNR and CDR2 FQNEAQ (reference sequence). The CDR3 region is CASSPDPGGATDTQYF. CDR3 DNA sequence: TGTGCCAGCAGCCCAGACCCAGGGGGCGCAACAGATACGCAGTATTTT.

This CDR3 reads CSASPGTRVSNEQFF. Here the CDR3 DNA reads TGCAGTGCTAGTCCCGGGACTAGGGTCTCCAATGAGCAGTTCTTC. This chain uses TRBV20-1 with TRBJ2-1; 8 bases are a match to TRBD2. The CDR3 spans 15 residues. Per the germline V gene, CDR1 is DFQATT and CDR2 is SNEGSKA (reference sequence). V was clipped by 3 bases and J by 6 bases; unmatched bases: 10.

J is TRBJ2-2 and V is TRBV7-9; 7 bases line up with TRBD1. Germline V CDR1 and CDR2: SEHNR, FQNEAQ (reference sequence). The CDR3 consists of 15 residues. V lost 5 bases to trimming and J lost 4 bases; unmatched junction nucleotides: 7. CDR3 DNA sequence: TGTGCCAGCAGCCCCAGGGGGAGAACCACCGGGGAGCTGTTTTTT. Encoded protein: CASSPRGRTTGELFF.

The chain is built from TRBV9 and TRBJ2-3; 9 bases fit TRBD2. Germline lookup yields CDR1 SGDLS and CDR2 YYNGEE. The CDR3 covers 17 residues. V lost 4 bases, J lost 2 bases, and 11 bases stayed unmatched. The CDR3 DNA follows: TGTGCCAGCAGCCGTAGGTCCGGACTAGCGATCACAGATACGCAGTATTTT. Translated: CASSRRSGLAITDTQYF.

The chain employs TRBV11-3 and TRBJ2-5; D is ambiguous. The CDR3 has 15 amino acids. The V end was cut by 1 base, the J end by 0 bases, with 9 bases between. Germline V gene data show CDR1 as SGHNT and CDR2 as YENEEA. CDR3 region: CASSLGAAHQETQYF. DNA for the CDR3: TGTGCCAGCAGCTTAGGGGCAGCACACCAAGAGACCCAGTACTTC.

This chain uses TRBV3-1 (or the pseudogene TRBV3-2) with TRBJ2-5; a weak D match, TRBD2 (5 bases). This CDR3 has 16 amino acids. CDR1 and CDR2 from the germline V gene are LGHDT and YNNKEL (reference sequence). Trimming took 1 base from V and 5 from J, leaving 17 bases between them. CDR3 nucleotides: TGTGCCAGCAGCCAAGTGGGCGGGCCTACTCCGGAGACCCAGTACTTC. Protein sequence: CASSQVGGPTPETQYF.

This clone appeared many times. This chain links TRBV4-1 with TRBJ1-2; D remains ambiguous. CDR3 length: 13 residues. V was cut by 2 bases and J by 1 base, with 5 bases left in between. Germline V gives CDR1 MGHRA, CDR2 YSYEKL. For the CDR3, the DNA is TGCGCCAGCAGCCAACGGGATAACTATGGCTACACCTTC. Its protein product is CASSQRDNYGYTF.

The genes are TRBV29-1 and TRBJ1-2; TRBD1 aligns across 7 bases. Germline V lookup: CDR1 SQVTM, CDR2 ANQGSEA. The CDR3 has 14 amino acids. Losses at the gene ends were 2 bases for V and 4 bases for J; bases not matched to a gene: 7. DNA of the CDR3: TGCAGCGTTGAACCCACGGGACAGATCTATGGCTACACCTTC. Encoded protein: CSVEPTGQIYGYTF.

This chain connects TRBV18 to TRBJ1-3; TRBD1 aligns across 10 bases. This CDR3 comprises 18 residues. V dropped 3 bases and J dropped 1; count of bases not matched to a gene: 9. Germline CDR1 reads KGHSH; CDR2 reads LQKENI. The CDR3: CASSPGPDRGLSGNTIYF. As DNA, the CDR3 is TGTGCCAGCTCACCCGGTCCTGACAGGGGGCTTTCTGGAAACACCATATATTTT.

The rearrangement joins TRBV5-1 to TRBJ2-1; 7 bases agree with TRBD1. The junction had 7 bases not matched to a gene; V was cut back by 4 bases and J by 0 bases. The CDR3 spans 16 residues. From germline, CDR1 is SGHRS and CDR2 YFSETQ. Here the CDR3 reads CASSQDRQSSYNEQFF. DNA for the CDR3: TGCGCCAGCAGCCAGGACAGGCAGAGCTCCTACAATGAGCAGTTCTTC.

The CDR3 is CASSRQGETQYF. In DNA form, the CDR3 reads TGTGCCAGCTCACGACAGGGAGAGACCCAGTACTTC. The V call is TRBV18, the J call TRBJ2-5; 7 bases fit TRBD1. The CDR3 is 12 residues long. Germline V gene lookup returns CDR1 KGHSH and CDR2 LQKENI. V gave up 4 bases and J gave up 4 bases; unmatched junction bases: 0.

This clone was observed a few times. The rearrangement joins TRBV9 to TRBJ2-7, with a tentative D call TRBD2 (6 bases). Trimming took off 0 bases at V and 2 bases at J, with 9 bases between the two ends. This CDR3 has 14 amino acids. The germline CDR1 and CDR2 sequences are SGDLS and YYNGEE. CDR3 in DNA: TGTGCCAGCAGCGTAGTTCCGGGAGCCTACGAGCAGTACTTC. This encodes CASSVVPGAYEQYF.

The chain employs TRBV20-1 and TRBJ1-5; the D gene is possibly TRBD1 (6 bases). Trimming took off 3 bases at V and 0 bases at J, with 15 bases between the two ends. The CDR3 runs to 16 residues. The germline gives CDR1 DFQATT, CDR2 SNEGSKA (reference sequence). CDR3 nucleotides: TGCAGTGCTAGTCTCGGGACACATAATAGCAATCAGCCCCAGCATTTT. It specifies CSASLGTHNSNQPQHF.

This clone was counted a few times. This rearrangement joins TRBV7-9 to TRBJ2-7; 7 bases align to TRBD1. The CDR3 runs 14 residues. Germline values: CDR1 SEHNR, CDR2 FQNEAQ (reference sequence). V dropped 1 base and J dropped 2; count of bases not matched to a gene: 2. The CDR3 loop is CASSLGDSPYEQYF. CDR3 DNA sequence: TGTGCCAGCAGCTTAGGGGACAGCCCCTACGAGCAGTACTTC.

The chain carries TRBV29-1 and TRBJ1-2; 7 bases match TRBD1. The junction had 11 bases not matched to a gene; V was cut back by 6 bases and J by 1 base. CDR1 is SQVTM, CDR2 ANQGSEA, per germline. The CDR3 covers 15 residues. The CDR3 nucleotides read TGCAGCGTCGATGGGACAGCCTCGTATAACTATGGCTACACCTTC. Translated: CSVDGTASYNYGYTF. The entire variable domain, with the rest obtained from reference TRBV29-1 and TRBJ1-2, is as follows: SAVISQKPSRDICQRGTSLTIQCQVDSQVTMMFWYRQQPGQSLTLIATANQGSEATYESGFVIDKFPISRPNLTFSTLTVSNMSPEDSSIYLCSVDGTASYNYGYTFGSGTRLTVV.

This chain connects TRBV9 to TRBJ1-2; 8 bases line up with TRBD1. Germline V gene data show CDR1 as SGDLS and CDR2 as YYNGEE. The CDR3 is 16 amino acids. V shed 0 bases and J 0 bases; nucleotides not matched to a gene: 4. Here the CDR3 DNA reads TGTGCCAGCAGCGTAGCGGGACAGGAAGCTAACTATGGCTACACCTTC. Translation: CASSVAGQEANYGYTF.

A remark on this clone: Other nucleotide sequences from this sample produce the same CDR3. This chain connects TRBV28 to TRBJ2-5, with D perhaps TRBD2 (6 bases). CDR1 and CDR2 (germline): MDHEN, SYDVKM. There are 13 residues in the CDR3. V was cut by 3 bases and J by 2 bases, with 7 bases left in between. CDR3 region: CASSFRGQETQYF. The DNA for the CDR3 is TGTGCCAGCAGTTTTCGGGGGCAAGAGACCCAGTACTTC. The complete variable domain, with remaining parts taken from reference TRBV28 and TRBJ2-5, reads DVKVTQSSRYLVKRTGEKVFLECVQDMDHENMFWYRQDPGLGLRLIYFSYDVKMKEKGDIPEGYSVSREKKERFSLILESASTNQTSMYLCASSFRGQETQYFGPGTRLLVL.

J is TRBJ1-6 and V is TRBV5-6; 7 nucleotides agree with TRBD1. CDR1 is SGHDT, CDR2 YYEEEE, per germline. V was clipped by 0 bases and J by 3 bases; unmatched bases: 6. The CDR3 extends over 17 amino acids. The CDR3 sequence: CASSLGDSRLYNSPLHF. The DNA for the CDR3 is TGTGCCAGCAGCTTGGGGGACAGCAGACTCTATAATTCACCCCTCCACTTT.

This chain connects TRBV7-8 to TRBJ1-4; D might be TRBD1 (5 bases). Per germline, CDR1 SGHVS and CDR2 FQNEAQ. V shed 1 base and J shed 7 bases, with 10 bases lying between them. CDR3 size: 14 residues. The DNA of the CDR3 is TGTGCCAGCAGCTTAGAGACAGCGGGTGAAAAACTGTTTTTT. This codes for CASSLETAGEKLFF.

This chain joins TRBV19 and TRBJ1-1; D may be TRBD1 (6 bases). The germline V gene encodes CDR1 LNHDA and CDR2 SQIVND (reference sequence). Trimming cost V 7 bases and J 5 bases, with 11 bases left between them. The CDR3 runs 12 residues. The CDR3 spells CASILGGTEAFF. CDR3 bases: TGTGCCAGTATTTTAGGGGGAACTGAAGCTTTCTTT.

The chain has TRBV9 and TRBJ1-3; D gene ambiguous. CDR3 length: 18 residues. V was clipped by 0 bases and J by 3 bases, with 19 bases between them. In germline, CDR1 is SGDLS, CDR2 YYNGEE. The CDR3 region is CASSVGPLGRAFGNTIYF. The CDR3 DNA reads as TGTGCCAGCAGCGTAGGACCCCTCGGGAGGGCATTTGGAAACACCATATATTTT.

This rearrangement joins TRBV4-1 to TRBJ2-2; D might be TRBD2 (6 bases). CDR1 and CDR2 from the germline V gene are MGHRA and YSYEKL. The CDR3 has 15 residues. Trimming shortened V by 2 bases and J by 6 bases, and 13 bases separated the two germline ends. The CDR3 DNA follows: TGCGCCAGCAGCCAATACGGCGGGATGCCCGGGGAGCTGTTTTTT. This translates into CASSQYGGMPGELFF.

The genes are TRBV7-2 and TRBJ2-7, with D possibly TRBD1 on 5 matching bases. The CDR3 length is 15 residues. CDR1 and CDR2 from the germline V gene are SGHTA and FQGNSA. Trimming left V 2 bases short and J 4 bases short, with 15 bases between. CDR3 protein: CASSLSSQGFYEQYF. For the CDR3, the DNA is TGTGCCAGCAGCTTATCAAGCCAGGGTTTTTACGAGCAGTACTTC.